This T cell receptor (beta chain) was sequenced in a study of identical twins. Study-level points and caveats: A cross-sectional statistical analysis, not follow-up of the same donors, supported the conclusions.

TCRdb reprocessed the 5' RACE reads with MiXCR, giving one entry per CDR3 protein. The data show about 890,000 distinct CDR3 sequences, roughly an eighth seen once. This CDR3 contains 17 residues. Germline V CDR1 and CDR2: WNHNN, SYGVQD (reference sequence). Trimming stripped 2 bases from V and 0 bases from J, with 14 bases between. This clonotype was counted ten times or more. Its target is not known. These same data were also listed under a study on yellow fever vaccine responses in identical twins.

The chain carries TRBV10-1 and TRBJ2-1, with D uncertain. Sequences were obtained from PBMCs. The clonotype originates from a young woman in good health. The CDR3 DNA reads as TGCGCCAGCAGTGAGGAAGAAGGTCTGAGCTCCTACAATGAGCAGTTCTTC. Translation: CASSEEEGLSSYNEQFF.